The entry that follows covers one TCR beta chain sequence. Its antigen specificity is not known. The input lacks base qualities; no much larger clone sits a single base away. This sample was taken from a study of cytomegalovirus exposure and HLA in healthy donors (dated by TCRdb to 2015 to 2018). Background for the entire study: An earlier analysis of roughly 610 of the donors reported about 280 Gb of sequence data and 95 million to 120 million unique TCR beta sequences obtained from 180 million or so T cells. An early release covering approximately 600 HLA-typed donors comprised approximately 290 gigabases of sequencing data and around 86 million unique TCR sequences. Among the roughly 400 genotyped donors, about 83% belonged to the genetic ancestry cluster associated with self-reported Caucasian donors. The study aimed to test whether cataloging public T cell receptors could reveal signatures of past pathogen exposure. The T cell repertoires of 666 subjects were profiled by immunosequencing and related to cytomegalovirus serostatus. Along with the roughly 670-subject first cohort, a separate validation cohort of over a hundred different subjects was used. High-throughput TCR immunosequencing, statistical association of individual TCRs with disease status, and machine learning were combined to predict cytomegalovirus infection status. A later analysis re-examined previously published TCR beta repertoires from more than 600 donors and added high-resolution HLA genotyping to investigate patterns of TCR occurrence. The later analysis used no new phenotypic data to find candidate immune exposures, relying instead on TCR beta sequences and their occurrence across donors. In an earlier analysis of 500 to 650 of the donors, high-throughput TCR beta sequencing was used to judge whether each TCR beta V gene segment behaved as functional or pseudogenic. Donor age, sex, ethnicity and CMV serostatus were collected together with the repertoire data. Genome-wide SNP genotypes for about three fifths of the roughly 670 donors were used in a later genetic analysis, which treated that subset as a discovery cohort. Every repertoire in the discovery cohort had been generated on one and the same sequencing platform. Class I and class II HLA loci were covered by the typing at four-digit resolution. Typing coverage differed by locus: A, B, C, DRB1 and DQB1 were typed in about 620-640 donors, DQA1 in roughly 510, DPA1 in approximately 600, and DPB1 in just under 490. Four or five DR-DQ haplotypes were treated as single units for association and clustering because of strong linkage in the cohort. Among around 400 genotyped donors of the cohort, an average of approximately 250,000 unique TCR beta nucleotide sequences were sequenced per donor, roughly a sixth of them non-productive. The investigation overall reported the following: V-gene and J-gene trimming of TCR beta chains was associated with a missense DCLRE1C variant in a later genetic analysis, and the association was replicated in an independent cohort. This cohort had only TCR beta chains sequenced, and the lack of alpha or paired-chain data limited which features could be detected. In an earlier analysis of 587 of the donors, most TCR beta V segments appeared in productive rearrangements about 87% or about 30% of the time, broadly matching IMGT annotations. Most CMV-associated TCR beta chains appeared to be HLA-restricted in a later analysis, and the HLA associations seemed to be driven largely by CMV exposure. Linkage disequilibrium might explain the correlated functional status among segregating V segments, but an unknown experimental factor could not be excluded. At a false discovery rate of 0.05, a later analysis linked about 16,000 TCR beta sequences to specific HLA alleles. Cytomegalovirus status was reported to be diagnosed by the classifier with high specificity and sensitivity in both the original and validation cohorts. Strong co-occurrence of HLA alleles, especially DR and DQ, made assigning TCR associations to individual alleles difficult. A further reported finding was that TCR beta sequences accurately predicted the HLA-A and HLA-B alleles for most subjects in the first cohort. According to a later analysis, parvovirus B19, influenza, CMV and Epstein-Barr virus appeared linked to several top co-occurrence clusters. In a later analysis, HLA-associated TCR beta chains were found to be more clonally expanded and to have lower generation probabilities than equally common non-associated chains. The study gave a list of some 150 TCR beta chains associated with cytomegalovirus. In vitro tests confirmed that a few of the cytomegalovirus-associated TCR beta chains recognize cytomegalovirus antigens. A cluster of highly shared sequence variants was judged likely to represent a technical artifact of the sequencing pipeline. Some IMGT-functional V segments, including TRBV6-2 and TRBV6-3, could not be distinguished by the 87-base-pair reads and were therefore excluded. CMV serostatus was the only immune exposure information available for the cohort. Because HLA typing was missing for some donors at each locus, association tests included only the typed subset. The authors suggested that the approach could potentially be generalized to other disease states and immunological phenotypes. A later genetic analysis reported fewer N-insertions in productive TCRs among donors in an Asian-associated ancestry cluster than the roughly 620-donor mean. In a later analysis, TCR association rates were found to vary across HLA loci, with the most associated TCRs seen for DRB1 alleles and the fewest for HLA-C alleles. The earlier analysis of about 600 of the donors excluded about 16 rarely observed V segments, including chromosome 9 orphons, because counts were too low. Most TCR sequences were observed very rarely across donors, whereas some public TCRs were present in many individuals. Roughly uniform sequencing depth across donors was assumed in presence/absence analyses, although this assumption may not hold.

The library relied on the immunoSEQ multiplex PCR assay. The multiplex PCR relied on a mix of 60 forward primers for TCR Vbeta segments and 13 reverse primers for TCR Jbeta segments. The CDR3 region of rearranged TCR beta genes was amplified from genomic DNA by a multiplex PCR assay. The amplified TCR beta libraries were sequenced on the Illumina HiSeq System as 87-base-pair reads. Per the authors' processing: Across the roughly 700 repertoires, a later analysis counted around 80 million unique TCR beta chains, 9 million to 14 million of which were shared by at least two donors. Raw reads were error-corrected and collapsed into unique sequences with a nearest-neighbor algorithm that merged closely related sequences to remove PCR and sequencing errors. V, D and J gene segments were assigned by aligning CDR3 sequences to IMGT reference sequences. For a sequence to be retained, a match of at least six nucleotides was required to both a V gene segment and a J gene segment. Rearrangements were called productive when the CDR3 lacked stop codons and stayed in frame with V and J; all others were non-productive. CDR3 was defined by IMGT convention, running from the second conserved V-encoded cysteine to the conserved J-encoded phenylalanine. In an earlier analysis of around 640 of the donors, sequences lacking an unambiguous match to a single V gene segment were excluded. An earlier analysis of a few hundred of the donors classified V segments as functional when productive rearrangements were above 56.7% and as segregating when the standard deviation between donors was above 5%. To diagnose cytomegalovirus status from the catalog of TCR beta chain sequences, a statistical classification framework was built. In a later analysis, V and J genes were assigned by comparing TCR nucleotide sequences against IMGT/GENE-DB human TR gene sequences. The TCRdist pipeline was used in a later analysis to assign CDR3 sequences and most-parsimonious VDJ recombination scenarios. A later analysis defined each TCR beta chain by its CDR3 amino acid sequence plus V-gene family, and excluded reads lacking a unique V-gene family. As a way to deal with suspected cross-contamination and a sequencing artifact, a later analysis dropped 592 nucleotide sequences that were highly shared and had low generation probability. For each public chain, a later analysis derived a clonal expansion index from normalized ranks of inferred template counts within each repertoire. In a later analysis, generation probabilities were computed using a VDJ recombination model fitted to out-of-frame rearrangements, and the results were checked against IGoR. Hypergeometric tests were used in a later analysis to score TCR-TCR, TCR-HLA and TCR-CMV co-occurrence, with a repertoire-size bias correction applied to the TCR pairs. False discovery rates were estimated in a later analysis by permuting HLA or CMV assignments 20 times. In a later analysis, co-occurring TCRs were grouped using DBSCAN, and TCRdist sequence similarity was added for clustering within HLA-allele-positive subsets. Repertoires with fewer than 30,000 or more than 120,000 public chains, plus five repertoires with anomalous nucleotide sharing, were excluded from co-occurrence clustering. The source is immuneACCESS, and TCRdb retained only in-frame sequences with V and J called. Part of the clones is not carried over; for the studies checked, unresolved V genes explain less than half of this, and the remainder is unexplained. The V and J calls and the clone size are those of that table, but D and trimming were determined from the DNA. The sample profile shows approximately 160,000 clones; around 80% of them were found once. The top ten hold about 1% of the sample.

V is pared back by 7 bases and J by 0 bases, with 16 bases lying between the germline termini. Per the germline V gene, SNHLY is the CDR1 and FYNNEI is the CDR2. From cysteine to phenylalanine, the CDR3 is 15 amino acids long. Only the CDR3 region is kept as DNA, spanning 45 bases read in frame from base 1. The cohort consisted of hundreds of healthy bone marrow donors. At the time of sampling, every cohort member was nominally healthy, though immune exposures that went unrecorded were likely present. The donor tested CMV seronegative, placing the donor among the 350 or so seronegative members of the cohort. A peripheral blood sample was collected from each donor, and TCR beta sequencing was performed on peripheral blood mononuclear cells. Genomic DNA extraction from the blood cell samples was performed with the Qiagen DNeasy Blood Extraction Kit.

Sequences were obtained from PBMCs. The rearranged chain carries TRBV2 and TRBJ2-7; TRBD1 is possibly the D segment (6 matching bases). The sequence derives from a woman aged 40 to 49 in good health and CMV-seronegative. CDR3 loop: CASNPRDKGSYEQYF. The DNA sequence reads TGTGCCAGCAATCCCCGGGACAAGGGCTCCTACGAGCAGTACTTC.